These 4 T cell receptor beta chains came from one sample sequenced in a study of blood T cell repertoires in COVID-19. Profiled with immunoSEQ multiplex PCR; TCRdb holds only in-frame clones, not every one. The sample has around 150,000 clones; around 90% are singletons. Sequencing was carried out using peripheral blood. Receptor source: a man aged 55-75 years with active or convalescent COVID-19.

This chain links TRBV7-9 with TRBJ1-3; 9 nucleotides match TRBD1. J was trimmed by 3 bases and V by 5 bases; bases with no gene match: 2. The CDR3 has 14 residues. The germline gives CDR1 SEHNR, CDR2 FQNEAQ (reference sequence). The CDR3 sequence: CASSGTGFGNTIYF. The CDR3 nucleotides read TGTGCCAGCAGCGGGACAGGGTTTGGAAACACCATATATTTT.

The chain employs TRBV6-6 and TRBJ1-2; 12 nucleotides agree with TRBD1. The CDR3 runs to 13 residues. Germline-derived CDR1 and CDR2 are MNHNY and SVGAGI (reference sequence). V shed 5 bases and J 6 bases; nucleotides not matched to a gene: 1. This CDR3 is CASSRDRGHGYTF. The CDR3 DNA reads TGTGCCAGCAGTCGGGACAGGGGGCATGGCTACACCTTC.

The V gene is TRBV3-1 (or the pseudogene TRBV3-2), the J gene TRBJ2-3; 10 bases are shared with TRBD2. J lost 6 bases, V lost 3 bases, and 9 bases had no gene match. The CDR3 totals 16 residues. Germline CDR1 reads LGHDT; CDR2 reads YNNKEL (reference sequence). CDR3 protein: CASSHSSGGAGDTQYF. CDR3 nucleotide sequence: TGTGCCAGCAGCCATTCCAGCGGGGGGGCCGGGGATACGCAGTATTTT.

The CDR3 loop is CASSLDTGGAGNTIYF. DNA for the CDR3: TGTGCCAGCAGCTTAGATACAGGGGGCGCTGGAAACACCATATATTTT. V usage is TRBV7-2 and J usage is TRBJ1-3; TRBD1 matches at 9 bases. V dropped 1 base and J dropped 2; count of bases not matched to a gene: 3. This CDR3 spans 16 amino acids. The germline gives CDR1 SGHTA, CDR2 FQGNSA.